These 32 T cell receptor beta chains originate from one sample sequenced in a study of blood T cell repertoires in COVID-19. Assay: immunoSEQ multiplex PCR; the TCRdb copy retains only in-frame clones and omits some. Of more than 140,000 clones in the sample, around 90% were seen once. Sequenced: peripheral blood. The receptor source for this set is a woman aged 55-69 years with acute or convalescent COVID-19.

V usage is TRBV5-1 and J usage is TRBJ1-3; D is uncertain. CDR1 is SGHRS, CDR2 YFSETQ, per germline. With 0 bases removed from V and 4 bases from J, the gap between germline ends came to 11 bases. The CDR3 extends over 15 amino acids. CDR3 in DNA: TGCGCCAGCAGCTTGGGAAGGTCCAGGGGAAACACCATATATTTT. Its translation: CASSLGRSRGNTIYF.

A remark on this clone: A read error may produce the germline difference seen at one junction end. V usage is TRBV18 and J usage is TRBJ1-5; the D is unclear. Per the germline V gene, CDR1 is KGHSH and CDR2 is LQKENI. CDR3 length: 16 amino acids. CDR3 in DNA: TGTGCCAGCTCCCCACCCACAGATTATAGCAATCAGCCCCAGCATTTT. Translation gives CASSPPTDYSNQPQHF.

This chain connects TRBV7-9 to TRBJ2-1; 13 bases map to TRBD2. The CDR3 totals 16 residues. With 5 bases clipped from V and 7 bases from J, the junction kept 8 bases outside the gene matches. The germline V gene encodes CDR1 SEHNR and CDR2 FQNEAQ (reference sequence). In nucleotides, the CDR3 is TGTGCCAGCAGCGCACCGGGACTAGCGGGATCGAATGAGCAGTTCTTC. Its protein is CASSAPGLAGSNEQFF. Variable domain in full (rest from reference TRBV7-9 and TRBJ2-1): DTGVSQNPRHKITKRGQNVTFRCDPISEHNRLYWYRQTLGQGPEFLTYFQNEAQLEKSRLLSDRFSAERPKGSFSTLEIQRTEQGDSAMYLCASSAPGLAGSNEQFFGPGTRLTVL.

This chain links TRBV10-3 with TRBJ2-7, with D possibly being TRBD1 (5 bases). V was cut by 5 bases and J by 3 bases, with 14 bases left in between. This CDR3 region has 14 residues. From germline, CDR1 is ENHRY and CDR2 SYGVKD. The CDR3 region is CAISKGQGSYEQYF. As DNA, the CDR3 is TGTGCCATCAGTAAGGGTCAGGGTAGCTACGAGCAGTACTTC.

The CDR3 loop is CASSSPKGAQGSGNTIYF. CDR3 sequence (DNA): TGTGCCAGCAGCAGCCCAAAGGGGGCGCAAGGCTCTGGAAACACCATATATTTT. The chain joins TRBV9 to TRBJ1-3, with 7 bases that match TRBD1. CDR3 length equals 18 residues. After removal of 4 bases from V and 0 bases from J, the junction contained 13 bases not matched to a gene. Germline-derived CDR1 and CDR2 are SGDLS and YYNGEE. Based on the CDR3 plus reference TRBV9 and TRBJ1-3, the full variable domain is DSGVTQTPKHLITATGQRVTLRCSPRSGDLSVYWYQQSLDQGLQFLIQYYNGEERAKGNILERFSAQQFPDLHSELNLSSLELGDSALYFCASSSPKGAQGSGNTIYFGEGSWLTVV.

This rearrangement joins TRBV7-9 to TRBJ2-1, with 8 bases that match TRBD2. Germline V gene lookup returns CDR1 SEHNR and CDR2 FQNEAQ (reference sequence). CDR3 length equals 15 residues. V lost 5 bases to trimming and J lost 2 bases; unmatched junction nucleotides: 5. CDR3 amino acids: CASSSPGGAYNEQFF. The DNA for the CDR3 is TGTGCCAGCAGCAGCCCCGGGGGGGCCTACAATGAGCAGTTCTTC.

V is TRBV20-1 and J is TRBJ1-4; 9 nucleotides agree with TRBD1. J gave up 1 base and V 3 bases, and 9 bases lay outside the gene matches. The germline V gene encodes CDR1 DFQATT and CDR2 SNEGSKA (reference sequence). This CDR3 is 17 amino acids long. The CDR3 sequence is CSASRTGEVRTNEKLFF. CDR3 in DNA: TGCAGTGCTAGTAGGACAGGGGAAGTCAGAACTAATGAAAAACTGTTTTTT.

The chain uses TRBV5-4 and TRBJ1-2, with D possibly TRBD1 on 5 matching bases. This CDR3 is 14 amino acids long. The germline V gene encodes CDR1 SGHNT and CDR2 YYREEE (reference sequence). The ends were cut back, 2 bases at V and 2 bases at J, with 10 bases in the middle. In nucleotides, the CDR3 is TGTGCCAGCAGCTTATCAGGGCCCAACTATGGCTACACCTTC. It yields the protein CASSLSGPNYGYTF.

The chain employs TRBV9 and TRBJ2-1; 7 nucleotides line up with TRBD1. CDR3 length equals 15 residues. Trimming took 4 bases from V and 2 from J; bases not matched to a gene: 6. CDR1 and CDR2 (germline): SGDLS, YYNGEE. The CDR3: CASSSSGQTYNEQFF. CDR3 DNA sequence: TGTGCCAGCAGCAGCTCGGGACAGACCTACAATGAGCAGTTCTTC.

This chain links TRBV28 with TRBJ1-1; the match to TRBD1 covers 7 bases. J lost 1 base, V lost 5 bases, and 16 bases had no gene match. There are 18 residues in the CDR3. Germline-derived CDR1 and CDR2 are MDHEN and SYDVKM. The CDR3 loop reads CASSPMTGLSGWNTEAFF. The CDR3 nucleotides read TGTGCCAGCAGTCCTATGACAGGGTTAAGCGGTTGGAACACTGAAGCTTTCTTT.

J is TRBJ2-2 and V is TRBV5-4; TRBD2 aligns across 9 bases. From germline, CDR1 is SGHNT and CDR2 YYREEE (reference sequence). Trimming removed 0 bases from V and 1 base from J; junction bases left unmatched: 1. This CDR3 region has 16 residues. CDR3 sequence: CASSLELAGNTGELFF. The CDR3 DNA reads TGTGCCAGCAGCTTGGAACTAGCGGGGAACACCGGGGAGCTGTTTTTT.

The chain's CDR3 is CSASQGAEGNTIYF. Here the CDR3 DNA reads TGCAGTGCTAGTCAGGGGGCCGAGGGAAACACCATATATTTT. The chain uses TRBV20-1 and TRBJ1-3; 8 bases are shared with TRBD1. Germline V gene lookup returns CDR1 DFQATT and CDR2 SNEGSKA (reference sequence). V trimming: 3 bases; J trimming: 4 bases; junction bases outside the gene matches: 5. The CDR3 extends over 14 amino acids.

This chain's CDR3 is CASSINRGMGLFF. CDR3 nucleotides: TGTGCCAGCAGCATTAACAGGGGGATGGGGCTGTTTTTT. The chain employs TRBV21-1 and TRBJ1-4; the table gives TRBD1 as D, unverified against the DNA. TRBV21-1 is shown as a pseudogene. This CDR3 spans 13 amino acids.

CDR3 sequence: CSVGVSGGAQEEQYF. The DNA of the CDR3 is TGCAGCGTTGGTGTTAGCGGGGGGGCCCAGGAAGAGCAGTATTTT. The rearrangement links TRBV29-1 to TRBJ2-3, with 11 bases lining up with TRBD2. The CDR3 covers 15 residues. With 4 bases clipped from V and 11 bases from J, the junction kept 14 bases outside the gene matches. Germline V gene data show CDR1 as SQVTM and CDR2 as ANQGSEA.

This clone showed up just a few times. The chain uses TRBV19 and TRBJ1-4; D is unclear. The CDR3 is made up of 15 amino acids. Trimming removed 4 bases from V and 0 bases from J, with 9 bases in between. The V gene's germline CDR1 is LNHDA and CDR2 SQIVND (reference sequence). The CDR3 loop is CASSRERATNEKLFF. The CDR3 DNA reads TGTGCCAGTAGTAGAGAAAGAGCAACTAATGAAAAACTGTTTTTT.

The rearrangement links TRBV7-8 to TRBJ1-2, with a possible D match to TRBD1 (5 bases). Germline CDR1 is SGHVS and CDR2 is FQNEAQ. The V and J ends lost 5 bases and 2 bases respectively, with 12 bases between them. The CDR3 contains 14 residues. CDR3 protein: CASSTGTGNYGYTF. The CDR3 DNA reads TGTGCCAGCAGCACCGGGACTGGGAACTATGGCTACACCTTC.

The genes are TRBV7-9 and TRBJ1-3; D is perhaps TRBD1 (5 bases). Germline CDR1 and CDR2: SEHNR and FQNEAQ (reference sequence). The CDR3 runs to 15 residues. V was clipped by 4 bases and J by 2 bases, with 12 bases between them. The DNA for the CDR3 is TGTGCCAGCAGCTCACGGGGGAGCGCTGGAAACACCATATATTTT. This codes for CASSSRGSAGNTIYF.

The genes are TRBV3-1 (or the pseudogene TRBV3-2) and TRBJ2-7; possible D gene TRBD2, 5 bases. This CDR3 comprises 14 residues. The V end was cut by 0 bases, the J end by 7 bases, with 13 bases between. CDR1 is LGHDT and CDR2 is YNNKEL in the germline V gene (reference sequence). CDR3 residues: CASSQDSGFMEQYF. CDR3 in DNA: TGTGCCAGCAGCCAAGATTCGGGATTCATGGAGCAGTACTTC.

The chain recombines TRBV9 with TRBJ2-3, with TRBD1 as a possible D gene (5 bases). The germline V gene has CDR1 SGDLS and CDR2 YYNGEE. V lost 4 bases and J lost 1, with 22 bases in between. The length of the CDR3 is 18 residues. The CDR3 DNA is TGTGCCAGCAGCCCACGACAGACTCCGGTACACCGCACAGATACGCAGTATTTT. It is translated as CASSPRQTPVHRTDTQYF.

The chain couples TRBV30 to TRBJ1-1; D gene ambiguous. In germline, CDR1 is GTSNPN, CDR2 SVGIG (reference sequence). This CDR3 contains 14 residues. V dropped 1 base and J dropped 0 bases, with 9 bases sitting between them. The CDR3 here is CAWSATVMNTEAFF. CDR3 coding DNA: TGTGCCTGGAGTGCTACCGTAATGAACACTGAAGCTTTCTTT.

The gene calls are TRBV24-1 and TRBJ2-2; 7 bases are a match to TRBD2. V lost 8 bases, J lost 7 bases, and 3 bases stayed unmatched. The germline gives CDR1 KGHDR, CDR2 SFDVKD. The CDR3 is made up of 12 amino acids. CDR3 bases: TGTGCCACCAAGGGAGGGGTCGGGGAGCTGTTTTTT. Translating gives CATKGGVGELFF.

This clone came up a few times. The chain uses TRBV6-2 or TRBV6-3 and TRBJ1-5, with 7 bases lining up with TRBD1. V shed 0 bases, J shed 0 bases, and the junction held 2 bases outside the gene matches. Per germline, CDR1 MNHEY and CDR2 SVGEGT. The CDR3 is 16 residues long. CDR3 coding DNA: TGTGCCAGCAGTTACTCGACAGGGTATAGCAATCAGCCCCAGCATTTT. Its translation: CASSYSTGYSNQPQHF.

V usage is TRBV5-6 and J usage is TRBJ2-7; D may be TRBD1 (6 bases). V lost 1 base and J 4 bases, leaving 12 bases between the germline ends. Per germline, CDR1 SGHDT and CDR2 YYEEEE. The CDR3 sequence is 14 residues long. This CDR3 reads CASSLSMGAYEQYF. DNA for the CDR3: TGTGCCAGCAGCTTGAGTATGGGGGCGTACGAGCAGTACTTC. The entire variable domain, with the rest obtained from reference TRBV5-6 and TRBJ2-7, is as follows: DAGVTQSPTHLIKTRGQQVTLRCSPKSGHDTVSWYQQALGQGPQFIFQYYEEEERQRGNFPDRFSGHQFPNYSSELNVNALLLGDSALYLCASSLSMGAYEQYFGPGTRLTVT.

This chain links TRBV5-4 with TRBJ2-7; the match to TRBD1 covers 10 bases. The CDR3 runs to 17 residues. The trim removed 5 bases at V and 5 bases at J, leaving 16 bases unmatched. Germline V lookup: CDR1 SGHNT, CDR2 YYREEE (reference sequence). In nucleotides, the CDR3 is TGTGCCAGCAGATTTGGAACAGACAGGGGGCTCTTGAACGAGCAGTACTTC. Translated, it gives CASRFGTDRGLLNEQYF.

V gene TRBV27 combines with J gene TRBJ1-1; 7 nucleotides align to TRBD1. The germline V gene has CDR1 MNHEY and CDR2 SMNVEV (reference sequence). The CDR3 length is 13 residues. V was pared by 6 bases and J by 6 bases, with 7 bases of the junction left unmatched. The CDR3: CASRATGTPEAFF. CDR3 bases: TGTGCCAGCAGAGCGACAGGGACTCCTGAAGCTTTCTTT.

This chain uses TRBV28 with TRBJ2-1; D not resolved. In germline, CDR1 is MDHEN, CDR2 SYDVKM. Trimming stripped 5 bases from V and 4 bases from J, with 15 bases between. This CDR3 contains 15 residues. The CDR3 is CASSTDTGIYNEQFF. CDR3 nucleotides: TGTGCCAGCAGTACAGACACCGGTATTTACAATGAGCAGTTCTTC.

The table lists this clone with a count of one. The rearrangement joins TRBV4-1 to TRBJ1-1, with D uncertain. CDR1 and CDR2 from the germline V gene are MGHRA and YSYEKL. The CDR3 covers 16 residues. V gave up 1 base and J gave up 1 base, with 13 bases separating them. CDR3 sequence (DNA): TGCGCCAGCAGCCAAGTGGCAATTTCAACGAACACTGAAGCTTTCTTT. It is translated as CASSQVAISTNTEAFF.

Here the CDR3 reads CASSPTGTAPLGTEAFF. In nucleotides, the CDR3 is TGTGCCAGCAGCCCTACCGGGACAGCGCCTTTGGGCACTGAAGCTTTCTTT. V and J are TRBV3-1 (or the pseudogene TRBV3-2) and TRBJ1-1; 7 nucleotides agree with TRBD1. The CDR3 is 17 residues long. CDR1 is LGHDT and CDR2 is YNNKEL in the germline V gene (reference sequence). V shed 4 bases and J 4 bases; nucleotides not matched to a gene: 15.

This clone was detected once. The V gene is TRBV5-6, the J gene TRBJ1-1; D gene uncertain. The CDR3 loop spans 12 amino acids. The V gene's germline CDR1 is SGHDT and CDR2 YYEEEE. The germline V and J ends were trimmed by 1 base and 6 bases, with 7 bases remaining between them. In DNA form, the CDR3 reads TGTGCCAGCAGCTTGATGAGTGCTGAAGCTTTCTTT. Translating gives CASSLMSAEAFF. The full variable domain, with the rest looked up from reference TRBV5-6 and TRBJ1-1, is DAGVTQSPTHLIKTRGQQVTLRCSPKSGHDTVSWYQQALGQGPQFIFQYYEEEERQRGNFPDRFSGHQFPNYSSELNVNALLLGDSALYLCASSLMSAEAFFGQGTRLTVV.

The V and J genes are TRBV27 and TRBJ1-2; D perhaps matches TRBD1 (6 bases). The V gene lost 3 bases and the J gene lost 4 bases, with 12 bases spanning the gap. This CDR3 region has 14 residues. CDR1 MNHEY and CDR2 SMNVEV come from the germline V gene (reference sequence). Written as DNA, the CDR3 is TGTGCCAGCAGTTTCCTTACAGGGTCCTATGGCTACACCTTC. Protein sequence: CASSFLTGSYGYTF.

The V gene is TRBV28, the J gene TRBJ1-5, with TRBD1 as a possible D gene (5 bases). With 9 bases removed from V and 7 bases from J, the gap between germline ends came to 16 bases. Germline CDR1 reads MDHEN; CDR2 reads SYDVKM. This CDR3 contains 13 residues. CDR3 protein: CASIQGAGQPQHF. CDR3 DNA sequence: TGTGCCAGTATCCAGGGTGCTGGGCAGCCCCAGCATTTT.

This clone appeared once. The chain carries TRBV6-6 and TRBJ1-5; perhaps TRBD1 as D (6 bases). CDR3 length: 18 residues. CDR1 is MNHNY, CDR2 SVGAGI, per germline (reference sequence). The V end lost 6 bases, the J end lost 0 bases, and 21 bases lay between the germline ends. DNA for the CDR3: TGTGCCAGCAGCCGATTTCCCACAGGGAACTATAGCAATCAGCCCCAGCATTTT. Encoded protein: CASSRFPTGNYSNQPQHF.